This T cell receptor (beta chain) was profiled in a study of blood T cell repertoires in COVID-19. On the study more broadly: The analysed material was cDNA or gDNA that came from T cells, B-cell-depleted T cells, or PBMCs.

TCRdb's table, derived via immunoSEQ multiplex PCR, lists solely in-frame clones and lacks some. The repertoire includes under 150,000 clones, approximately 90% of them detected once, and about 28% sits in the top ten. In this sample, this clone turned up once. Germline values: CDR1 SGHTA, CDR2 FQGNSA. The length of the CDR3 is 14 residues. V lost 11 bases and J lost 1, with 14 bases in between. The V and J genes are TRBV7-2 and TRBJ2-2, with D maybe TRBD1 (7 bases). Sequencing was done on a sample of peripheral blood. This sequence was found in a human donor in a cohort sampled during active COVID-19. The CDR3: CAGGNRGNTGELFF. In DNA form, the CDR3 reads TGTGCCGGAGGGAACAGGGGGAACACCGGGGAGCTGTTTTTT.